This T cell receptor (beta chain) came from a study of shared clonotypes between healthy human individuals. Authors' methods: Because ImmunoSEQ provided only junction sequences with no quality scores, the filtering differed. Profiling relied on immunoSEQ multiplex PCR, and the TCRdb table lists in-frame clones only, not all of them. V, J and clone size were drawn from that table, and D and trimming were deduced from the DNA. The profile covers 2 million to 2.5 million clones, with under 95% appearing a single time and 0.37% taken by the ten largest. Trimming took off 2 bases at V and 7 bases at J, with 14 bases between the two ends. Germline loops: CDR1 MNHNS, CDR2 SASEGT. There are 14 residues in the CDR3.

The clonotype was recovered from a man aged 18-30 years in good health. Some clones in this sample may be carry-over from other donors' samples. What was sequenced was naive CD4+ T cells from PBMCs. Subset denoted: CD45RA+ positively selected. The rearrangement links TRBV6-1 to TRBJ1-2, with TRBD1 as a possible D gene (6 bases). The DNA of the CDR3 is TGTGCCAGCAGTGAACACAGGGCGGGTGGTGGCTACACCTTC. This codes for CASSEHRAGGGYTF.